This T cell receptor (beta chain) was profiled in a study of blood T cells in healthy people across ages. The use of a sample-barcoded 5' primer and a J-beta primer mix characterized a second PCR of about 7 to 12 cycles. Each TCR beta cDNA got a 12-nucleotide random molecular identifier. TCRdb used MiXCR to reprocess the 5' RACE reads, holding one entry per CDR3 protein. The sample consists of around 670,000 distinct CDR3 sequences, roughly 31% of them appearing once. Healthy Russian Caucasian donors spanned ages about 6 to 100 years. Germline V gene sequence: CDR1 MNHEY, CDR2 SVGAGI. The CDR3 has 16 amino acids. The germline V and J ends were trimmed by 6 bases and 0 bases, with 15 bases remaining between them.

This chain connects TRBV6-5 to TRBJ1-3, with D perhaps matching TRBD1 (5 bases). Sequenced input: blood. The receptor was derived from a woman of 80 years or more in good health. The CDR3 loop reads CASSPVGQFSGNTIYF. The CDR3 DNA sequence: TGTGCCAGCAGCCCCGTCGGACAATTCTCTGGAAACACCATATATTTT.